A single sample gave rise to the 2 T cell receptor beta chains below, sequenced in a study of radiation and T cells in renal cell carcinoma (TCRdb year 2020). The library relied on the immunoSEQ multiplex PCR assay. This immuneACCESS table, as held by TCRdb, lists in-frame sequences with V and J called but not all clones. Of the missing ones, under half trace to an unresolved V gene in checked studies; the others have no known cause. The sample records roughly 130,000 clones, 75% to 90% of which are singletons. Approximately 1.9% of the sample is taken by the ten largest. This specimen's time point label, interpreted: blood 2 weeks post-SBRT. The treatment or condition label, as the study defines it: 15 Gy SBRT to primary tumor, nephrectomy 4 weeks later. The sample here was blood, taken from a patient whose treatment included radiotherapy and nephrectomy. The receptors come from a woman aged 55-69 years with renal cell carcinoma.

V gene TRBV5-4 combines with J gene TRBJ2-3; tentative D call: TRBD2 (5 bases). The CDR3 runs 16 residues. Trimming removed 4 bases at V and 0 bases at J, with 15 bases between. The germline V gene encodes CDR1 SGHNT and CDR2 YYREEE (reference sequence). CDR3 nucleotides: TGTGCCAGCAGCCTCGGGGAAACGAGGAGCACAGATACGCAGTATTTT. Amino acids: CASSLGETRSTDTQYF.

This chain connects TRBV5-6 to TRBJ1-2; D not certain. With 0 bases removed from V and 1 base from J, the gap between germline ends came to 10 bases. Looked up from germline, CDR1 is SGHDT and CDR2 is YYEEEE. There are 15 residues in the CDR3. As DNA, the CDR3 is TGTGCCAGCAGCTTGGCCGGCAGTTTTAACTATGGCTACACCTTC. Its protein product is CASSLAGSFNYGYTF.